A single sample is the source of the 21 T cell receptor beta chains below, sequenced in a study of shared clonotypes between healthy human individuals. Sequencing was performed with immunoSEQ multiplex PCR; in TCRdb, only in-frame clones are kept and a portion is missing. This repertoire shows 1.5 million to 2.5 million clones, approximately 94% found once; its top ten account for 0.95% to 1.5%. The naive CD8 subset, CD45RO-negative cells positively selected for CCR7, excluded terminally differentiated effector memory CD45RA+ cells. The sequenced sample was naive CD8+ T cells sorted from blood. The source is a man aged 18 to 30 in good health.

This chain joins TRBV4-1 and TRBJ2-7; 7 bases match TRBD1. J was trimmed by 3 bases and V by 4 bases; bases with no gene match: 6. This CDR3 comprises 14 residues. CDR1 MGHRA and CDR2 YSYEKL come from the germline V gene. CDR3 coding DNA: TGCGCCAGCAGCCTCTATGCAGGGGGCTACGAGCAGTACTTC. Translated, it gives CASSLYAGGYEQYF.

The chain uses TRBV27 and TRBJ1-6; possibly TRBD1 for D (6 bases). The CDR3 has 17 residues. Germline CDR1 MNHEY, CDR2 SMNVEV (reference sequence). Trimming shortened V by 5 bases and J by 7 bases, and 21 bases separated the two germline ends. The CDR3 nucleotides are TGTGCCAGCAGTCCGACACAGGGATATTGGTTCAATTCACCCCTCCACTTT. Its protein is CASSPTQGYWFNSPLHF.

The rearrangement links TRBV5-1 to TRBJ2-7, with 7 bases fitting TRBD2. This CDR3 is 14 amino acids long. Germline trimming cut 3 bases from V and 2 bases from J; bases unmatched to any gene: 5. Germline V CDR1 and CDR2: SGHRS, YFSETQ. The CDR3 is CASSSGLSAYEQYF. The CDR3 nucleotides read TGCGCCAGCAGCTCGGGACTATCCGCCTACGAGCAGTACTTC.

The chain has TRBV11-2 and TRBJ2-1, with 8 bases aligning to TRBD2. The germline V gene has CDR1 SGHAT and CDR2 FQNNGV. V was pared by 10 bases and J by 6 bases, with 17 bases of the junction left unmatched. This CDR3 has 16 residues. The DNA of the CDR3 is TGTGCCACCGATTCGGGTAGCGCGGGGGGCATCAATGAGCAGTTCTTC. Protein: CATDSGSAGGINEQFF.

The table lists this clone with a few counts. The V gene is TRBV27, the J gene TRBJ2-1; D gene unclear. Germline V gene sequence: CDR1 MNHEY, CDR2 SMNVEV (reference sequence). V was clipped by 3 bases and J by 5 bases, with 11 bases between them. The CDR3 extends over 14 amino acids. CDR3 sequence reads: CASSFALRHNEQFF. As DNA, the CDR3 is TGTGCCAGCAGTTTTGCTCTTCGGCACAATGAGCAGTTCTTC.

The chain has TRBV4-1 and TRBJ1-2; D might be TRBD1 (6 bases). The germline V gene has CDR1 MGHRA and CDR2 YSYEKL. The CDR3 runs to 17 residues. V was trimmed by 0 bases and J by 4 bases, leaving 18 bases between them. In nucleotides, the CDR3 is TGCGCCAGCAGCCAAGATCAGGGGTGGGGGTTATTCTATGGCTACACCTTC. Translation gives CASSQDQGWGLFYGYTF.

The chain combines TRBV2 with TRBJ2-7; TRBD2 matches at 13 bases. The CDR3 spans 20 residues. After removal of 0 bases from V and 5 bases from J, the junction contained 16 bases not matched to a gene. The germline V gene encodes CDR1 SNHLY and CDR2 FYNNEI. The CDR3 DNA reads as TGTGCCAGCAGTGAAGCGCTACAGCTTGGACTAGCGGGAGCGTCCGACGAGCAGTACTTC. Protein sequence: CASSEALQLGLAGASDEQYF.

The rearrangement uses TRBV9 and TRBJ2-5; D is uncertain. The V gene lost 0 bases and the J gene lost 5 bases, with 8 bases spanning the gap. The CDR3 loop spans 13 amino acids. Germline CDR1 reads SGDLS; CDR2 reads YYNGEE. The CDR3 DNA reads as TGTGCCAGCAGCGTAGCTCAGTGGGAGACCCAGTACTTC. The encoded protein is CASSVAQWETQYF. The full variable domain, in which reference TRBV9 and TRBJ2-5 provide the parts outside the CDR3, is DSGVTQTPKHLITATGQRVTLRCSPRSGDLSVYWYQQSLDQGLQFLIQYYNGEERAKGNILERFSAQQFPDLHSELNLSSLELGDSALYFCASSVAQWETQYFGPGTRLLVL.

The chain combines TRBV5-6 with TRBJ1-1, with D perhaps matching TRBD1 (5 bases). CDR1 is SGHDT and CDR2 is YYEEEE in the germline V gene. The ends were cut back, 4 bases at V and 7 bases at J, with 11 bases in the middle. The CDR3 length is 12 residues. CDR3 sequence (DNA): TGTGCCAGCAGCCTGACGGACAATGAAGCTTTCTTT. Translated: CASSLTDNEAFF.

The V call is TRBV7-9, the J call TRBJ1-1; no clear D gene. CDR3 length: 11 residues. V was cut by 4 bases and J by 8 bases, with 8 bases left in between. Germline V gene data show CDR1 as SEHNR and CDR2 as FQNEAQ (reference sequence). CDR3 DNA sequence: TGTGCCAGCAGCTCGACACCAGAAGCTTTCTTT. The encoded protein is CASSSTPEAFF. The whole variable domain, remainder taken from reference TRBV7-9 and TRBJ1-1, is DTGVSQNPRHKITKRGQNVTFRCDPISEHNRLYWYRQTLGQGPEFLTYFQNEAQLEKSRLLSDRFSAERPKGSFSTLEIQRTEQGDSAMYLCASSSTPEAFFGQGTRLTVV.

Details on this clone: This sample also contains other DNA sequences that code for the same CDR3. The chain carries TRBV4-1 and TRBJ1-3; D remains unclear. The V end was cut by 0 bases, the J end by 0 bases, with 6 bases between. The CDR3 length is 15 residues. Germline V gene data show CDR1 as MGHRA and CDR2 as YSYEKL. As DNA, the CDR3 is TGCGCCAGCAGCCAAGAGGGGAACTCTGGAAACACCATATATTTT. It yields the protein CASSQEGNSGNTIYF.

CDR3 nucleotide sequence: TGTGCCAGCAGCTCCACGGGTACGGCGGATACGCAGTATTTT. It specifies CASSSTGTADTQYF. V and J are TRBV5-6 and TRBJ2-3; D not certain. Trimming pared 3 bases from V and 6 bases from J, leaving 14 bases between. Germline CDR1 is SGHDT and CDR2 is YYEEEE. The CDR3 covers 14 residues.

The genes are TRBV28 and TRBJ2-3, with a weak D call TRBD1 (6 bases). The CDR3 loop spans 17 amino acids. Germline V gene lookup returns CDR1 MDHEN and CDR2 SYDVKM. Trimming left V 5 bases short and J 3 bases short, with 21 bases between. As DNA, the CDR3 is TGTGCCAGCAGTGGGGGCCGGGACACCCTTCTTACAGATACGCAGTATTTT. It encodes CASSGGRDTLLTDTQYF.

Worth noting for this clone: Other DNA variants within this sample encode the same CDR3. The chain links TRBV5-1 to TRBJ2-7; D is unclear. Trimming removed 0 bases from V and 3 bases from J, with 7 bases in between. The CDR3 is 13 residues long. CDR1 and CDR2 (germline): SGHRS, YFSETQ. The CDR3 DNA reads TGCGCCAGCAGCTTGGCGGTCAGCTACGAGCAGTACTTC. Protein sequence: CASSLAVSYEQYF.

Concerning this clone: The same CDR3 can be traced to other DNA sequences in this sample. The chain has TRBV4-1 and TRBJ1-4; 8 nucleotides align to TRBD1. Germline lookup yields CDR1 MGHRA and CDR2 YSYEKL. This CDR3 is 13 amino acids long. V shed 6 bases, J shed 8 bases, and the junction held 5 bases outside the gene matches. The CDR3 region has the DNA TGCGCCAGCAGTCAGGACAGGGAGGAAAAACTGTTTTTT. Encoded protein: CASSQDREEKLFF.

The chain employs TRBV19 and TRBJ2-7, with D unresolved. V was pared by 6 bases and J by 5 bases, with 17 bases between. This CDR3 has 14 amino acids. Germline V CDR1 and CDR2: LNHDA, SQIVND (reference sequence). The DNA of the CDR3 is TGTGCCAGTAGGGCATGGAAAGATGCTCACGAGCAGTACTTC. This sequence encodes CASRAWKDAHEQYF.

This chain links TRBV10-2 with TRBJ2-7; D is unresolved. Germline CDR1 reads WSHSY; CDR2 reads SAAADI. V lost 0 bases and J 4 bases, leaving 10 bases between the germline ends. The CDR3 has 14 residues. CDR3 loop: CASSESPEEYEQYF. CDR3 nucleotide sequence: TGCGCCAGCAGTGAGTCTCCAGAGGAGTACGAGCAGTACTTC.

V and J are TRBV4-1 and TRBJ2-7; 10 bases line up with TRBD1. CDR3 length: 16 residues. Trimming removed 1 base from V and 3 bases from J; junction bases left unmatched: 6. CDR1 and CDR2 (germline): MGHRA, YSYEKL. Here the CDR3 DNA reads TGCGCCAGCAGCCAAGCAAAGACAGGGGGCCTCTACGAGCAGTACTTC. Protein product: CASSQAKTGGLYEQYF.

The chain carries TRBV4-3 and TRBJ2-4; the D gene could be TRBD1 or TRBD2 (5 bases each). Germline CDR1 and CDR2: LGHNA and YSLEER. Trimming removed 1 base at V and 0 bases at J, with 22 bases between. The CDR3 is 20 amino acids. The DNA for the CDR3 is TGCGCCAGCAGCCAAGTCCGGGAACCGTCGTGGGACCTAGCCAAAAACATTCAGTACTTC. It translates to CASSQVREPSWDLAKNIQYF.

This clone came up once. The rearrangement joins TRBV27 to TRBJ1-1, with D unclear. Trimming removed 11 bases at V and 7 bases at J, with 14 bases between. The CDR3 extends over 11 amino acids. Looked up from germline, CDR1 is MNHEY and CDR2 is SMNVEV (reference sequence). The CDR3: CAASSPHEAFF. The CDR3, as DNA: TGTGCCGCCTCCTCTCCCCATGAAGCTTTCTTT.

V usage is TRBV7-6 and J usage is TRBJ2-1; 15 bases map to TRBD2. The J segment lost 10 bases and the V segment lost 7 bases, leaving 17 bases of the junction unmatched. The CDR3 is 18 residues long. The germline gives CDR1 SGHVS, CDR2 FNYEAQ. CDR3 loop: CASTPGLAGGLVSREQFF. The CDR3 nucleotides read TGTGCCAGCACTCCGGGACTAGCGGGGGGCCTGGTATCTCGCGAGCAGTTCTTC.